A selection of T cell receptor beta chains follows, all from one sample in a study of human T cells and chemical hapten exposure. TCRdb re-derived calls from the RACE reads in MiXCR, one entry per CDR3 protein. The sample includes about 190,000 distinct CDR3 sequences, under 30% of them seen just once. The input for sequencing was whole blood, taken in connection with sensitization to the hapten diphenylcyclopropenone (DPC). Receptors originate from a woman aged 40 to 55 with alopecia areata. Some clones in this sample may be carry-over from other donors' samples. CDR3s include the opening cysteine and the closing phenylalanine or tryptophan. A D gene is named only where the DNA matches it firmly. Part of the rows lack a size; the others show once, few, many or a class for expanded clones.

V	J	size	D	DNA	CDR3
TRBV7-9	TRBJ1-2	-	-	TGTGCCAGCAGCCCTACGGGGCAGGGTGATGGCTACACCTTC	CASSPTGQGDGYTF
TRBV6-2/TRBV6-3	TRBJ2-7	many	TRBD1	TGTGCCAGCAGTCATGGACAGGGGATCTCCTACGAGCAGTACTTC	CASSHGQGISYEQYF
TRBV28	TRBJ2-7	-	-	TGTGCCAGCAGTCCCCTTTCCGCCGAGCAGTACTTC	CASSPLSAEQYF
TRBV12-3/TRBV12-4	TRBJ1-4	-	-	TGTGCCAGCAGTTTAGTGAGGGTCCGGGCGGGTGAAAAACTGTTTTTT	CASSLVRVRAGEKLFF
TRBV20-1	TRBJ1-5	-	-	TGCAGTGCTAGAAGTAGCAATCAGCCCCAGCATTTT	CSARSSNQPQHF
TRBV24-1	TRBJ2-2	-	-	TGTGCCACCAGTGTTCAGTACACCGGGGAGCTGTTTTTT	CATSVQYTGELFF
TRBV6-5	TRBJ1-6	few	-	TGTGCCAGCAGTTACTCTGGGGCCTTCAGCTCCTATAATTCACCCCTCCACTTT	CASSYSGAFSSYNSPLHF
TRBV11-1	TRBJ2-4	-	-	TGTGCCAGCACCGCTTCCAGGGACATTCAGTACTTC	CASTASRDIQYF
TRBV29-1	TRBJ1-1	many	-	TGCAGCGTTGGGCAGGGCGCGGGGAACACTGAAGCTTTCTTT	CSVGQGAGNTEAFF
TRBV7-9	TRBJ1-1	-	-	TGTGCCAGCAGCACCCGAGCAGGGCGGACTGAAGCTTTCTTT	CASSTRAGRTEAFF
TRBV5-1	TRBJ1-3	-	-	TGCGCCAGCAGCTTGGCATCAGGGGCCCGCTCTGGAAACACCATATATTTT	CASSLASGARSGNTIYF
TRBV7-2	TRBJ1-3	-	TRBD1	TGTGCCAGCAGCCGCCCCCCGACAGGGGAACCCGGAAACACCATATATTTT	CASSRPPTGEPGNTIYF
TRBV6-2/TRBV6-3	TRBJ2-7	few	TRBD1	TGTGCCAGCAGTCGACAGGGGATGCTCTACGAGCAGTACTTC	CASSRQGMLYEQYF
TRBV11-2	TRBJ1-2	few	-	TGTGCCAGCAGCTTAGCTAGGGGGGATGGCTACACCTTC	CASSLARGDGYTF
TRBV20-1	TRBJ2-7	-	TRBD2	TGCAGTGCTGCCCCCCCGGGAGGGGGGGCCTACGAGCAGTACTTC	CSAAPPGGGAYEQYF
TRBV20-1	TRBJ1-4	-	-	TGCAGTGCTAGGGAGGGCGTTGCAACTAATGAAAAACTGTTTTTT	CSAREGVATNEKLFF
TRBV28	TRBJ1-2	few	-	TGTGCCAGCAGTTTAAGGGTCTGGGGCTACACCTTC	CASSLRVWGYTF
TRBV7-3	TRBJ2-2	once	TRBD1	TGTGCCAGCAGCTTAGGGACAGGGGCCCACGGGGAGCTGTTTTTT	CASSLGTGAHGELFF
TRBV10-3	TRBJ2-7	few	-	TGTGCCATCAGTGAGTCGGAAGGACGGGGGGCGTACCCGTACTTC	CAISESEGRGAYPYF
TRBV30	TRBJ1-2	-	-	TGTGCCTGGAGTGTACACCGGTATGGCTACACCTTC	CAWSVHRYGYTF
TRBV6-2/TRBV6-3	TRBJ2-7	few	TRBD1	TGTGCCAGCAGTCGGGGACAGGGGCACTCCTACGAGCAGTACTTC	CASSRGQGHSYEQYF
TRBV6-2/TRBV6-3	TRBJ2-1	many	-	TGTGCCAGCAGTTTGAGGGAAAACAATGAGCAGTTCTTC	CASSLRENNEQFF
TRBV7-2	TRBJ2-5	few	-	TGTGCCAGCACCGGGACAGAGACCCAGTACTTC	CASTGTETQYF
TRBV11-2	TRBJ2-5	-	TRBD1	TGTGCCAGCAGCTTAGATCCGGACAGGGTCGAGACCCAGTACTTC	CASSLDPDRVETQYF
TRBV28	TRBJ2-7	few	-	TGTGCCAGCAGTTTCCAGTTCTACGAGCAGTACTTC	CASSFQFYEQYF
TRBV20-1	TRBJ2-5	-	TRBD1	TGCAGTGCTAGAACGGGGACAGCGCAAGAGACCCAGTACTTC	CSARTGTAQETQYF
TRBV28	TRBJ2-7	-	TRBD2	TGTGCCAGCAGGACCTGGACTAGCGGGCTCTCCTACGAGCAGTACTTC	CASRTWTSGLSYEQYF